These 11 T cell receptor beta chains came from one sample sequenced in a study of low-dose radiotherapy and immunotherapy resistance in tumors. Time point denoted: before trial treatment. cDNA synthesis used a TRAV/TRBV-specific primer set for both chains. A roughly 22-cycle PCR with a constant-region primer and V-primer adapter amplified TCRs. MiXCR, applied by TCRdb to the reads, yields one record per CDR3 protein. The data show 85,000 to 95,000 distinct CDR3 sequences, 9.4% seen once. Sequenced material: PBMCs, taken before treatment. The receptors come from a male donor with prostate cancer.

This clonotype was counted many times. The chain uses TRBV2 and TRBJ2-5, with D perhaps matching TRBD2 (5 bases). The V end was cut by 1 base, the J end by 6 bases, with 9 bases between. CDR1 SNHLY and CDR2 FYNNEI come from the germline V gene. CDR3 size: 13 residues. The CDR3, as DNA: TGTGCCAGCAGTGAAGAAGGGAGACAGACCCAGTACTTC. Protein: CASSEEGRQTQYF.

This clonotype was recorded many times. This chain links TRBV28 with TRBJ2-5; D remains unclear. The CDR3 is made up of 12 amino acids. Germline V gene sequence: CDR1 MDHEN, CDR2 SYDVKM. The V end lost 5 bases, the J end lost 5 bases, and 9 bases lay between the germline ends. The DNA for the CDR3 is TGTGCCAGCAGTCGACCCGATGAGACCCAGTACTTC. Amino acid sequence: CASSRPDETQYF.

This clonotype was seen at least ten times. The chain employs TRBV6-6 and TRBJ2-3; 9 positions agree with TRBD2. V shed 10 bases, J shed 4 bases, and the junction held 6 bases outside the gene matches. Germline lookup yields CDR1 MNHNY and CDR2 SVGAGI (reference sequence). The CDR3 extends over 13 amino acids. The CDR3 DNA sequence: TGTGCCACCTTGGCGGGAGGGTCAGATACGCAGTATTTT. This gives the protein CATLAGGSDTQYF.

This clonotype was recorded at least ten times. This chain joins TRBV6-2 or TRBV6-3 and TRBJ2-5; no reliable D call. This CDR3 has 15 amino acids. CDR1 and CDR2 from the germline V gene are MNHEY and SVGEGT. Trimming removed 0 bases at V and 4 bases at J, with 12 bases between. CDR3 bases: TGTGCCAGCAGTTACTCGAACAGTCGAAGAGAGACCCAGTACTTC. This encodes CASSYSNSRRETQYF.

This clonotype was counted at least ten times. V is TRBV24-1 and J is TRBJ2-1; 13 nucleotides line up with TRBD2. Germline CDR1 KGHDR, CDR2 SFDVKD. CDR3 size: 19 residues. With 5 bases clipped from V and 2 bases from J, the junction kept 11 bases outside the gene matches. The CDR3 reads CATSGQPGTSGTTYNEQFF. CDR3 coding DNA: TGTGCCACCAGTGGGCAACCAGGGACTAGCGGGACCACCTACAATGAGCAGTTCTTC.

This clonotype was counted at least ten times. The chain uses TRBV19 and TRBJ2-3; D may be TRBD1 or TRBD2 (6 bases each). The V end lost 4 bases, the J end lost 5 bases, and 16 bases lay between the germline ends. The CDR3 is made up of 15 amino acids. From germline, CDR1 is LNHDA and CDR2 SQIVND (reference sequence). CDR3 in DNA: TGTGCCAGTAGTAACGGGGGCACCTTTGGAGATACGCAGTATTTT. It specifies CASSNGGTFGDTQYF. The complete variable domain, with remaining parts taken from reference TRBV19 and TRBJ2-3, reads DGGITQSPKYLFRKEGQNVTLSCEQNLNHDAMYWYRQDPGQGLRLIYYSQIVNDFQKGDIAEGYSVSREKKESFPLTVTSAQKNPTAFYLCASSNGGTFGDTQYFGPGTRLTVL.

This clonotype came up many times. This CDR3 reads CASSGKGQPQHF. Here the CDR3 DNA reads TGTGCCAGCAGTGGTAAAGGTCAGCCCCAGCATTTT. V gene TRBV7-8 combines with J gene TRBJ1-5; D call uncertain. Deletions cut 6 bases from V and 6 bases from J, with 9 bases between. The CDR3 length is 12 residues. Germline V gives CDR1 SGHVS, CDR2 FQNEAQ.

The CDR3 region is CASSQGLAGVETQYF. The DNA of the CDR3 is TGTGCCAGCAGCCAAGGACTAGCGGGAGTTGAGACCCAGTACTTC. The chain has TRBV3-1 and TRBJ2-5; 12 nucleotides agree with TRBD2. The CDR3 extends over 15 amino acids. The V gene's germline CDR1 is LGHDT and CDR2 YNNKEL (reference sequence). The ends lost 1 base at V and 5 bases at J; junction bases unmatched: 2.

In its sample, this clonotype was seen many times. The gene calls are TRBV10-3 and TRBJ2-1; maybe TRBD2 (5 bases). In germline, CDR1 is ENHRY, CDR2 SYGVKD. The V gene lost 8 bases and the J gene lost 0 bases, with 11 bases spanning the gap. The CDR3 totals 14 residues. This CDR3 reads CAIGELSSYNEQFF. In DNA form, the CDR3 reads TGTGCCATCGGGGAGCTGAGCTCCTACAATGAGCAGTTCTTC.

This clonotype was detected many times. This chain uses TRBV15 with TRBJ2-1; no reliable D call. Per the germline V gene, CDR1 is LNHNV and CDR2 is YYDKDF (reference sequence). V lost 0 bases to trimming and J lost 6 bases, with 12 bases between them. The CDR3 contains 15 residues. CDR3 sequence (DNA): TGTGCCACCAGCAGAGATAGTGGCAGCTCCAATGAGCAGTTCTTC. This translates into CATSRDSGSSNEQFF.

This clonotype appeared many times. The chain employs TRBV27 and TRBJ1-5; possible D gene TRBD1, 5 bases. The CDR3 contains 13 residues. V was shortened by 6 bases and J by 7 bases, with 13 bases between the two germline ends. The germline gives CDR1 MNHEY, CDR2 SMNVEV (reference sequence). CDR3 DNA: TGTGCCAGCAGCCCGACAGTCCGGCAGCCCCAGCATTTT. It codes for CASSPTVRQPQHF.